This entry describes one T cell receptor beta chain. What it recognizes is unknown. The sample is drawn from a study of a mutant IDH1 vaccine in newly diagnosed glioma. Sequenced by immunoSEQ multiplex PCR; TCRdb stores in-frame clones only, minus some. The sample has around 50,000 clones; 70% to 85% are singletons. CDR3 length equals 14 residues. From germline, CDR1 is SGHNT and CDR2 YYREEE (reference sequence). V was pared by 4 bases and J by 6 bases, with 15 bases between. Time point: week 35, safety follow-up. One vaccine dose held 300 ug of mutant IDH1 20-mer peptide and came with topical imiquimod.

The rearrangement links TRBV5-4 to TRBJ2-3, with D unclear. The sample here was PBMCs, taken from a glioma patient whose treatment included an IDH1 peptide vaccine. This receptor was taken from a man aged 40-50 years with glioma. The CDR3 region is CASSRNGKMDTQYF. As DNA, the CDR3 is TGTGCCAGCAGCCGGAATGGGAAAATGGATACGCAGTATTTT.